In its sample, the clone carrying this T cell receptor beta chain was seen many times. The antigen remains unidentified. The data are from a study of cytomegalovirus exposure and HLA in healthy donors. At the level of the study: Genotyping showed around 81% of approximately 430 donors falling in the Caucasian-associated ancestry cluster.

J lost 8 bases, V lost 0 bases, and 7 bases had no gene match. CDR1 is LGHNA and CDR2 is YSLEER in the germline V gene. CDR3 size: 16 residues. 13 Jbeta primers and 60 Vbeta primers were used for the PCR. Here immunoSEQ multiplex PCR was the method, and the copy in TCRdb shows in-frame clones only, minus some. Found here are about 140,000 clones, around 80% of them singletons; the top ten hold approximately 3.2%. Study-level results: In a later analysis, CMV-associated beta chains were mostly HLA-associated, it appeared. About 87% or about 30% of the time was how often most TCR beta V segments were productive, according to an earlier analysis.

Input material: PBMCs. This sequence originates from a man aged 35 to 55 in good health and CMV-seronegative. The chain couples TRBV4-3 to TRBJ1-4; 9 nucleotides match TRBD1. The CDR3, as DNA: TGCGCCAGCAGCCAAGACCCACAGGGGGCACAAGAAAAACTGTTTTTT. Translation: CASSQDPQGAQEKLFF.